The 24 T cell receptor beta chains below all came from one sample that was sequenced in a study of blood T cell repertoires in COVID-19. TCRdb's table, derived via immunoSEQ multiplex PCR, lists solely in-frame clones and lacks some. This repertoire shows fewer than 150,000 clones, more than 75% found once; its top ten account for 25% to 35%. Sequencing was performed on peripheral blood. These receptors all stem from a woman in her sixties or seventies with acute or convalescent COVID-19.

The rearrangement joins TRBV28 to TRBJ2-2, with D tentatively TRBD2 (5 bases). The germline V and J ends were trimmed by 5 bases and 5 bases, with 9 bases remaining between them. From germline, CDR1 is MDHEN and CDR2 SYDVKM. CDR3 length equals 13 residues. The CDR3 protein is CASSMDLTGELFF. CDR3 in DNA: TGTGCCAGCAGTATGGACTTGACCGGGGAGCTGTTTTTT.

V is TRBV6-2 or TRBV6-3 and J is TRBJ1-5; no clear D. Germline lookup yields CDR1 MNHEY and CDR2 SVGEGT. V lost 3 bases to trimming and J lost 7 bases, with 10 bases between them. This CDR3 has 13 residues. The DNA of the CDR3 is TGTGCCAGCAGTTATCCCCCGGGACAGCCCCAGCATTTT. Its translation is CASSYPPGQPQHF.

The rearrangement uses TRBV10-3 and TRBJ2-1; 8 bases align to TRBD2. Germline CDR1 reads ENHRY; CDR2 reads SYGVKD. This CDR3 contains 15 residues. J lost 6 bases, V lost 0 bases, and 4 bases had no gene match. CDR3 sequence: CAISESAGGFNEQFF. As DNA, the CDR3 is TGTGCCATCAGTGAGTCGGCGGGGGGTTTCAATGAGCAGTTCTTC.

V gene TRBV5-4 combines with J gene TRBJ2-1; 10 nucleotides match TRBD1. Germline V gene sequence: CDR1 SGHNT, CDR2 YYREEE (reference sequence). Trimming took 4 bases from V and 8 from J; bases not matched to a gene: 12. The CDR3 loop spans 16 amino acids. CDR3 protein: CASSLPGGQGLDEQFF. The CDR3 DNA follows: TGTGCCAGCAGCCTACCGGGGGGACAGGGGCTCGATGAGCAGTTCTTC.

The chain carries TRBV7-9 and TRBJ1-5; D uncertain. Trimming shortened V by 5 bases and J by 10 bases, and 12 bases separated the two germline ends. Germline V lookup: CDR1 SEHNR, CDR2 FQNEAQ (reference sequence). The CDR3 is made up of 12 amino acids. CDR3 nucleotide sequence: TGTGCCAGCAGCCCACCCGGTTTACCCCAGCATTTT. Its translation: CASSPPGLPQHF.

This sequence joins TRBV27 and TRBJ2-7, with TRBD1 matching 11 bases. Germline CDR1 and CDR2: MNHEY and SMNVEV (reference sequence). The length of the CDR3 is 14 residues. With 6 bases clipped from V and 5 bases from J, the junction kept 6 bases outside the gene matches. The CDR3 DNA sequence: TGTGCCAGCAGGGAACCGGGACAGGGGGACGAGCAGTACTTC. It encodes CASREPGQGDEQYF.

The rearrangement joins TRBV4-1 to TRBJ1-1; D may be TRBD1 (5 bases). The CDR3 sequence is 15 residues long. Germline lookup yields CDR1 MGHRA and CDR2 YSYEKL. The germline V and J ends were trimmed by 1 base and 7 bases, with 16 bases remaining between them. DNA of the CDR3: TGCGCCAGCAGCCAAGTCGGGGGGACTGGCGGTGAAGCTTTCTTT. It codes for CASSQVGGTGGEAFF.

The genes are TRBV6-5 and TRBJ1-5; 7 bases line up with TRBD1. The length of the CDR3 is 13 residues. The junction had 2 bases not matched to a gene; V was cut back by 7 bases and J by 2 bases. In germline, CDR1 is MNHEY, CDR2 SVGAGI. Here the CDR3 DNA reads TGTGCCAGCACCCAGGGGGGCAATCAGCCCCAGCATTTT. Amino acids: CASTQGGNQPQHF.

V is TRBV4-2 and J is TRBJ2-6, with a weak D call TRBD1 (6 bases). The CDR3 spans 17 residues. CDR1 is LGHNA and CDR2 is YNFKEQ in the germline V gene. The V end was cut by 1 base, the J end by 0 bases, with 10 bases between. Here the CDR3 DNA reads TGTGCCAGCAGCCAAGTTCAGGGGCTCTCTGGGGCCAACGTCCTGACTTTC. It yields the protein CASSQVQGLSGANVLTF.

The chain carries TRBV4-1 and TRBJ1-1, with 10 bases lining up with TRBD1. Germline trimming cut 3 bases from V and 4 bases from J; bases unmatched to any gene: 8. Germline CDR1 reads MGHRA; CDR2 reads YSYEKL. The CDR3 length is 16 residues. CDR3 sequence (DNA): TGCGCCAGCAGCCAGGATGGACAGGGGGTTTTCACTGAAGCTTTCTTT. Protein sequence: CASSQDGQGVFTEAFF.

This chain links TRBV6-5 with TRBJ2-3; TRBD1 matches at 9 bases. The CDR3 runs to 14 residues. Germline assignment: CDR1 MNHEY and CDR2 SVGAGI. V shed 6 bases, J shed 6 bases, and the junction held 7 bases outside the gene matches. The CDR3 nucleotides read TGTGCCAGCAGAGGACAGGGGCCCGCTGATACGCAGTATTTT. Protein: CASRGQGPADTQYF.

This clone was recorded only once. The rearrangement joins TRBV3-1 (or the pseudogene TRBV3-2) to TRBJ2-7; perhaps TRBD2 as D (6 bases). The V and J ends lost 0 bases and 3 bases respectively, with 12 bases between them. CDR1 is LGHDT, CDR2 YNNKEL, per germline (reference sequence). This CDR3 has 15 residues. As DNA, the CDR3 is TGTGCCAGCAGCCAAGATGGGGGACTTAACTACGAGCAGTACTTC. Encoded protein: CASSQDGGLNYEQYF.

This chain's CDR3 is CATRGTGNTEAFF. CDR3 DNA: TGTGCCACCCGCGGGACAGGGAATACTGAAGCTTTCTTT. This rearrangement joins TRBV15 to TRBJ1-1; 9 bases agree with TRBD1. The germline gives CDR1 LNHNV, CDR2 YYDKDF (reference sequence). J was trimmed by 5 bases and V by 8 bases; bases with no gene match: 6. The CDR3 totals 13 residues. Drawing the rest from reference TRBV15 and TRBJ1-1, the complete variable domain is DAMVIQNPRYQVTQFGKPVTLSCSQTLNHNVMYWYQQKSSQAPKLLFHYYDKDFNNEADTPDNFQSRRPNTSFCFLDIRSPGLGDTAMYLCATRGTGNTEAFFGQGTRLTVV.

V and J are TRBV5-4 and TRBJ1-1; 12 positions agree with TRBD1. Germline values: CDR1 SGHNT, CDR2 YYREEE (reference sequence). The CDR3 extends over 15 amino acids. V was clipped by 0 bases and J by 7 bases; unmatched bases: 4. The CDR3: CASSLGGQGAYEAFF. The DNA of the CDR3 is TGTGCCAGCAGCTTGGGGGGACAGGGGGCATATGAAGCTTTCTTT.

In DNA, the CDR3 is TGTGCCAGCAGCATCCCGGGACAGGGCTACGAGCAGTACTTC. It specifies CASSIPGQGYEQYF. This rearrangement joins TRBV28 to TRBJ2-7; TRBD1 matches at 9 bases. V shed 6 bases and J 3 bases; nucleotides not matched to a gene: 6. The CDR3 covers 14 residues. From germline, CDR1 is MDHEN and CDR2 SYDVKM.

CDR3 sequence reads: CASSKSVETEAFF. The DNA of the CDR3 is TGTGCCAGCAGTAAATCCGTAGAGACTGAAGCTTTCTTT. The chain has TRBV6-5 and TRBJ1-1, with D unresolved. There are 13 residues in the CDR3. Germline CDR1 is MNHEY and CDR2 is SVGAGI. V lost 5 bases and J 5 bases, leaving 12 bases between the germline ends.

The J gene is TRBJ1-6, the V gene TRBV7-8, with 7 bases lining up with TRBD1. Per germline, CDR1 SGHVS and CDR2 FQNEAQ. The CDR3 is 17 amino acids. V dropped 1 base and J dropped 5; count of bases not matched to a gene: 8. CDR3 sequence reads: CASSLEFAQGDNSPLHF. DNA for the CDR3: TGTGCCAGCAGCTTAGAATTTGCGCAGGGGGATAATTCACCCCTCCACTTT.

This chain uses TRBV9 with TRBJ1-4; 7 bases are a match to TRBD1. Trimming cost V 6 bases and J 3 bases; bases outside gene matches: 8. The germline V gene has CDR1 SGDLS and CDR2 YYNGEE. This CDR3 contains 15 residues. CDR3 region: CASTPGGTANEKLFF. In nucleotides, the CDR3 is TGTGCCAGCACCCCGGGCGGGACAGCTAATGAAAAACTGTTTTTT.

The V and J genes are TRBV23-1 and TRBJ2-7; D possibly corresponds to TRBD2 (5 bases). TRBV23-1 is noted as an ORF with a role that remains uncertain. The ends were cut back, 3 bases at V and 3 bases at J, with 24 bases in the middle. The CDR3 runs 18 residues. CDR3 in amino acids: CASSHLGAVSSHFYEQYF. Written as DNA, the CDR3 is TGCGCCAGCAGTCACCTAGGCGCAGTTTCTAGCCATTTCTACGAGCAGTACTTC.

The rearrangement uses TRBV29-1 and TRBJ2-7; D not resolved. The CDR3 consists of 11 residues. Germline V CDR1 and CDR2: SQVTM, ANQGSEA. V was cut by 7 bases and J by 5 bases, with 12 bases left in between. The CDR3 DNA sequence: TGCAGCGCTCGGTTAAACGACGAGCAGTACTTC. Its protein is CSARLNDEQYF.

The genes are TRBV5-5 and TRBJ2-1; 7 nucleotides align to TRBD1. V shed 5 bases, J shed 2 bases, and the junction held 16 bases outside the gene matches. Germline CDR1 and CDR2: SGHKS and YYEKEE (reference sequence). The CDR3 spans 18 residues. Written as DNA, the CDR3 is TGTGCCAGCAGTCATTTAAAGGCCGGGACAGTTACCTACAATGAGCAGTTCTTC. Amino acid sequence: CASSHLKAGTVTYNEQFF.

The chain combines TRBV12-3 or TRBV12-4 with TRBJ1-1, with 8 bases aligning to TRBD1. Germline trimming cut 3 bases from V and 10 bases from J; bases unmatched to any gene: 7. This CDR3 has 13 amino acids. DNA of the CDR3: TGTGCCAGCAGTTTTGGGACAGGCTTTTCAGCTTTCTTT. This translates into CASSFGTGFSAFF.

The genes are TRBV11-2 and TRBJ1-2; TRBD1 matches 7 bases. V dropped 6 bases and J dropped 4; count of bases not matched to a gene: 14. Looked up from germline, CDR1 is SGHAT and CDR2 is FQNNGV. This CDR3 contains 16 residues. The CDR3 loop is CASRVTGTELSYGYTF. CDR3 bases: TGTGCCAGCAGGGTTACCGGGACAGAGTTAAGCTATGGCTACACCTTC.

The chain links TRBV5-1 to TRBJ2-7, with 7 bases matching TRBD2. Trimming removed 1 base from V and 6 bases from J; junction bases left unmatched: 4. The CDR3 contains 13 residues. Germline assignment: CDR1 SGHRS and CDR2 YFSETQ. The CDR3 DNA is TGCGCCAGCAGCTTGCGGGGGGACGGCGAGCAGTACTTC. Amino acids: CASSLRGDGEQYF.